This T cell receptor (beta chain) was retrieved from a study of identical twins. V lost 4 bases, J lost 1 base, and 7 bases stayed unmatched. This CDR3 has 15 residues. Germline V gives CDR1 SGHRS, CDR2 YFSETQ. Each CDR3 protein is one row after TCRdb ran MiXCR on the 5' RACE reads. The sample contains approximately 190,000 distinct CDR3 sequences, less than 20% of which appear only once. Among all donors, each was a healthy Caucasian. A further study also used this sample, focusing on T cells expressing NK-cell markers.

The chain has TRBV5-1 and TRBJ1-1; 7 nucleotides agree with TRBD1. Specimen: CD8+ T cells sorted from blood. The sequence was collected from a woman between 18 and 29 years old in good health. The CDR3 protein is CASSIPRGQNTEAFF. CDR3 sequence (DNA): TGCGCCAGCAGCATACCGAGGGGGCAGAACACTGAAGCTTTCTTT.